This T cell receptor beta chain is from a study of identical twins. Study-wide points: The more abundant beta clonotypes in cord blood had fewer insertions, and memory repertoires did not show this. Compared with models, monozygotic twins showed more out-of-frame TCR alpha sharing.

V was trimmed by 1 base and J by 3 bases, leaving 2 bases between them. The CDR3 is made up of 12 amino acids. Germline values: CDR1 ENHRY, CDR2 SYGVKD. TCRdb reanalysed the 5' RACE reads using MiXCR and keeps one entry per CDR3 protein. This sample has 1.5 million to 2 million distinct CDR3 sequences, with less than 40% found just once. This clonotype was picked up many times. As yet, its antigen is unknown. This TCR was sampled from a newborn girl in good health. The genes are TRBV10-3 and TRBJ2-3; D gene ambiguous. Sequencing was carried out using cord blood. This CDR3 reads CAISEFTDTQYF. The DNA of the CDR3 is TGTGCCATCAGTGAGTTTACAGATACGCAGTATTTT.